These 15 T cell receptor beta chains were all obtained from the same sample, sequenced in a study of early T cells in non-severe SARS-CoV-2 infection. TCRdb used MiXCR to reprocess the 5' RACE reads, holding one entry per CDR3 protein. Of tens of thousands of distinct CDR3 sequences listed, roughly an eighth are singletons. What was sequenced was whole blood. These receptors were collected from an adult who was a healthcare worker with PCR-confirmed SARS-CoV-2 infection or an uninfected control (not recorded which).

This clonotype came up a few times. V and J are TRBV2 and TRBJ2-6, with D unclear. Between the trimmed V and J ends, which lost 4 bases and 0 bases, there was a span of 7 bases. The CDR3 is 15 amino acids. Germline-derived CDR1 and CDR2 are SNHLY and FYNNEI. The CDR3 sequence: CASSVPTSGANVLTF. As DNA, the CDR3 is TGTGCCAGCAGTGTTCCGACCTCTGGGGCCAACGTCCTGACTTTC.

The table lists this clonotype with many counts. The CDR3 nucleotides read TGCAGCGTTGGGAGCCAAATGGACTATGGCTACACCTTC. Amino acid sequence: CSVGSQMDYGYTF. The gene calls are TRBV29-1 and TRBJ1-2; D is undetermined. Trimming cost V 4 bases and J 3 bases, with 12 bases left between them. CDR3 length: 13 amino acids. Germline V CDR1 and CDR2: SQVTM, ANQGSEA.

The chain combines TRBV6-6 with TRBJ1-5; D perhaps matches TRBD1 (5 bases). Germline loops: CDR1 MNHNY, CDR2 SVGAGI (reference sequence). The V gene lost 0 bases and the J gene lost 4 bases, with 7 bases spanning the gap. CDR3 length: 14 residues. CDR3 sequence (DNA): TGTGCCAGCAGTTACTCGAAGGGGAATCAGCCCCAGCATTTT. Translated: CASSYSKGNQPQHF.

This sequence joins TRBV12-3 or TRBV12-4 and TRBJ1-1, with 9 bases matching TRBD1. V lost 10 bases, J lost 5 bases, and 11 bases stayed unmatched. CDR3 length: 14 amino acids. The CDR3 DNA sequence: TGTGCCACCACACAGGGGGCGAGGGGTACTGAAGCTTTCTTT. Protein sequence: CATTQGARGTEAFF.

This clonotype was observed at least ten times. The V and J genes are TRBV11-3 and TRBJ2-5, with D hard to call. V shed 4 bases and J shed 0 bases, with 12 bases lying between them. Germline assignment: CDR1 SGHNT and CDR2 YENEEA. This CDR3 spans 15 amino acids. This CDR3 is CASSSTTWYQETQYF. The CDR3 DNA reads as TGTGCCAGCAGCTCGACGACATGGTACCAAGAGACCCAGTACTTC. Looking up the rest from reference TRBV11-3 and TRBJ2-5 gives the full variable domain: EAGVVQSPRYKIIEKKQPVAFWCNPISGHNTLYWYLQNLGQGPELLIRYENEEAVDDSQLPKDRFSAERLKGVDSTLKIQPAELGDSAVYLCASSSTTWYQETQYFGPGTRLLVL.

In this sample, this clonotype turned up many times. The V call is TRBV6-5, the J call TRBJ2-7; 10 bases agree with TRBD2. The junction had 13 bases not matched to a gene; V was cut back by 8 bases and J by 9 bases. Per germline, CDR1 MNHEY and CDR2 SVGAGI. This CDR3 region has 14 residues. CDR3 DNA sequence: TGTGCCAGCTCTCTGGGCCTAGCGGGAGCACCGCAGTACTTC. It is translated as CASSLGLAGAPQYF.

This chain connects TRBV7-6 to TRBJ2-3; TRBD1 is a possible D gene (6 bases). Germline assignment: CDR1 SGHVS and CDR2 FNYEAQ. The CDR3 sequence is 14 residues long. The V end lost 4 bases, the J end lost 1 base, and 9 bases lay between the germline ends. The CDR3 here is CASSSEGGTDTQYF. DNA for the CDR3: TGTGCCAGCAGCTCCGAGGGGGGCACAGATACGCAGTATTTT.

The CDR3 region is CASSLWGLEYEQYF. CDR3 DNA sequence: TGTGCCAGCAGTTTGTGGGGTTTAGAGTACGAGCAGTACTTC. V is TRBV12-3 or TRBV12-4 and J is TRBJ2-7; D not resolved. This CDR3 has 14 residues. Trimming took off 3 bases at V and 4 bases at J, with 13 bases between the two ends.

This clonotype was recorded at least ten times. The chain has TRBV12-3 or TRBV12-4 and TRBJ2-1; TRBD2 matches 10 bases. This CDR3 has 16 residues. J lost 2 bases, V lost 3 bases, and 4 bases had no gene match. The CDR3 here is CASSLSAGGTYNEQFF. CDR3 DNA sequence: TGTGCCAGCAGTTTGTCAGCGGGGGGGACCTACAATGAGCAGTTCTTC.

In this sample, this clonotype turned up many times. The V and J genes are TRBV20-1 and TRBJ2-3; 10 nucleotides align to TRBD1. The V gene's germline CDR1 is DFQATT and CDR2 SNEGSKA (reference sequence). The CDR3 runs 17 residues. V dropped 6 bases and J dropped 4; count of bases not matched to a gene: 16. For the CDR3, the DNA is TGCAGTGCCAAGATTCCCCCGGGACAGGGGTCGGCAGATACGCAGTATTTT. Protein sequence: CSAKIPPGQGSADTQYF.

This clonotype was observed many times. This rearrangement joins TRBV5-6 to TRBJ1-2; weak D call: TRBD1 (5 bases). Trimming cost V 4 bases and J 0 bases, with 7 bases left between them. The germline CDR1 and CDR2 sequences are SGHDT and YYEEEE. This CDR3 is built from 13 residues. The DNA for the CDR3 is TGTGCCAGCAGCCTGACAGCTAACTATGGCTACACCTTC. It is translated as CASSLTANYGYTF.

The V and J genes are TRBV3-1 and TRBJ2-1, with D perhaps TRBD1 (6 bases). The germline CDR1 and CDR2 sequences are LGHDT and YNNKEL (reference sequence). V gave up 7 bases and J gave up 2 bases, with 12 bases separating them. The CDR3 runs 14 residues. Here the CDR3 DNA reads TGTGCCAGCACCCAGGGGCCAACCTACAATGAGCAGTTCTTC. As protein: CASTQGPTYNEQFF.

Worth noting for this clonotype: Being one base from a much bigger clone, this may be a read error. The V and J genes are TRBV2 and TRBJ2-1, with TRBD1 identical over 11 bases. Germline-derived CDR1 and CDR2 are SNHLY and FYNNEI. The CDR3 covers 14 residues. The junction had 5 bases not matched to a gene; V was cut back by 7 bases and J by 6 bases. As DNA, the CDR3 is TGTGCCAGCAACACCGGGACAGGGGGCAATGAGCAGTTCTTC. It yields the protein CASNTGTGGNEQFF.

This clonotype was recorded many times. The chain links TRBV5-1 to TRBJ2-3, with 8 bases matching TRBD1. Trimming at V came to 0 bases and at J to 5 bases, leaving 5 bases not matched to a gene. In germline, CDR1 is SGHRS, CDR2 YFSETQ. The CDR3 length is 15 residues. The CDR3 is CASSLGQGAVDTQYF. The DNA of the CDR3 is TGCGCCAGCAGCTTGGGCCAGGGGGCTGTAGATACGCAGTATTTT.

This clonotype was picked up a small number of times. The chain is built from TRBV7-9 and TRBJ2-3; 12 bases are shared with TRBD2. Trimming took 1 base from V and 0 from J; bases not matched to a gene: 8. The germline V gene encodes CDR1 SEHNR and CDR2 FQNEAQ (reference sequence). The CDR3 is 19 residues long. The CDR3 spells CASSLVKTSGGQSTDTQYF. For the CDR3, the DNA is TGTGCCAGCAGCTTAGTTAAGACTAGCGGGGGCCAAAGCACAGATACGCAGTATTTT.